The present TCR beta chain was sequenced within a study of T cell responses to AZD1222 COVID-19 vaccine. General study points: Along spike, vaccine-associated CD4 TCRs were found throughout, with dominance at 160-218 and 743-854. Just a handful of AZD1222 recipients tested seropositive at baseline.

Sequencing used immunoSEQ multiplex PCR; TCRdb keeps in-frame clones, though not all of them. The sample records some 140,000 clones, 85% to 90% being singletons. The CDR3 consists of 14 residues. Trimming stripped 1 base from V and 4 bases from J, with 10 bases between. The germline V gene encodes CDR1 SEHNR and CDR2 FQNEAQ (reference sequence). To note about this clone: The antigen is unknown.

The sequencing used peripheral blood, collected on day 0 of AZD1222 vaccination. This clonotype originated in an adult in good health. The chain couples TRBV7-9 to TRBJ1-2, with unresolved D. CDR3 coding DNA: TGTGCCAGCAGCTTAGTGCAGAAGACCTATGGCTACACCTTC. It yields the protein CASSLVQKTYGYTF. The full variable domain, rest sourced from reference TRBV7-9 and TRBJ1-2, is DTGVSQNPRHKITKRGQNVTFRCDPISEHNRLYWYRQTLGQGPEFLTYFQNEAQLEKSRLLSDRFSAERPKGSFSTLEIQRTEQGDSAMYLCASSLVQKTYGYTFGSGTRLTVV.